Here is one T cell receptor beta chain with its context. RNA in amounts of roughly 0.5 to 1 ug was reverse transcribed with random hexamers. An immunoSEQ multiplex PCR generated amplified TCR beta CDR3 products spanning 54 Vbeta and 13 Jbeta. TCRdb redid the calling of the immunoSEQ multiplex PCR reads with MiXCR, one entry per CDR3 protein. The table shows 40,000 to 60,000 distinct CDR3 sequences, with 93% occurring only once. This specimen belongs to a study of CD8 T cells in Susac syndrome. TCR beta sequencing was performed on blood CD8+ and CD4+ T cells. The multiple sclerosis control cohort comprised treatment-naive individuals presenting with stable or active relapsing-remitting disease. FACS enriched CD8+ TEMRA cells, while bulk CD8+ and CD4+ were negatively isolated. This TCR came from a human donor with multiple sclerosis. The sample consisted of CD8+ T cells from PBMCs.

DNA for the CDR3: TGTGCCAGCAGTTTATCAGGGACAGGGAATGAGCAGTTCTTC. Its translation is CASSLSGTGNEQFF. The rearrangement uses TRBV28 and TRBJ2-1, with 9 positions matching TRBD1. CDR3 size: 14 residues. V was pared by 1 base and J by 7 bases, with 2 bases of the junction left unmatched. Germline lookup yields CDR1 MDHEN and CDR2 SYDVKM. Complete variable domain (other parts from reference TRBV28 and TRBJ2-1): DVKVTQSSRYLVKRTGEKVFLECVQDMDHENMFWYRQDPGLGLRLIYFSYDVKMKEKGDIPEGYSVSREKKERFSLILESASTNQTSMYLCASSLSGTGNEQFFGPGTRLTVL.